The sequence of this TCR beta chain was determined in a study of blood T cell repertoires in COVID-19. Study in general: T cells, B-cell-depleted T cells, or PBMCs provided the cDNA or gDNA that served as material.

Germline CDR1 is SGHDT and CDR2 is YYEEEE. There are 15 residues in the CDR3. The V segment lost 0 bases and the J segment 2 bases; nucleotides outside the gene matches: 1. Authors' analysis steps: Estimates of nucleated cell counts were drawn from the amplification of reference gene primers. TCRdb keeps only in-frame clones here, not all; method: immunoSEQ multiplex PCR. The V and J calls and clone size are taken from that table; D and trimming were inferred from the DNA. The top ten clones hold about 2.5% of a sample with approximately 130,000 clones, about 89% of them seen once. Sequencing used peripheral blood. V gene TRBV5-6 combines with J gene TRBJ1-4, with TRBD1 identical over 7 bases. This clonotype originated in a man over 45 with active COVID-19. Here the CDR3 DNA reads TGTGCCAGCAGCTTGGACAGGGGTACTAATGAAAAACTGTTTTTT. Translating it yields CASSLDRGTNEKLFF.